A single T cell receptor beta chain is shown here with its context. Its target antigen remains unknown. No much larger clonotype is one base removed from it; base qualities were not supplied. These data come from a study of blood T cell repertoires in COVID-19 (dated by TCRdb to between 2020 and 2021). Regarding the research as a whole: Collaborator samples came from the United States, Italy and Spain and covered acute and convalescent phases of COVID-19. The material from the prospective study consisted of cDNA or gDNA derived from T cells, B-cell-depleted T cells, or PBMCs. The dataset comprised deeply sampled blood TCRbeta repertoires from subjects exposed to, actively infected with, or recovered from COVID-19. The repertoires were released in a freely available public database meant as a resource for research on the immune response to SARS-CoV-2. Samples were obtained from the ongoing ImmuneRACE study (first 160 participants) and from over 1,000 subjects provided by 6 global collaborators. Nearly every sample came with metadata listing a de-identified subject ID, COVID-19 status, age in years and sex. Where available, HLA class I and class II types were taken from metadata supplied by the sample provider and were not determined by assay-based typing. Broader findings and caveats from the paper: The amount of clinical and demographic metadata varied by source and participant and was provided uncurated.

CDR1 and CDR2, per the germline V gene, are SQVTM and ANQGSEA. Trimming takes 6 bases from V and 7 bases from J, and the germline ends sit 16 bases apart. The CDR3, from cysteine to phenylalanine, totals 12 residues. The CDR3 DNA has 36 bases and is translated from base 1. TCRbeta CDR3 regions were amplified from genomic DNA using the immunoSEQ Assay, a bias-controlled multiplex PCR. The authors' pipeline ran thus. Within the assay, amplification of reference gene primers was used to estimate how many nucleated cells each sample contained. To quantify the absolute abundance of each unique TCRbeta CDR3 rearrangement, sequence reads were collapsed and filtered. For each sample, productive Simpson clonality was calculated as the square root of Simpson's diversity index across productive rearrangements. The table comes from immuneACCESS by way of TCRdb, which keeps in-frame sequences with V and J called. Part of the clones is missing from these tables; in studies checked, under half for an unresolved V gene and the rest for unknown reasons. V and J calls and clone size are as listed in that table; D and trimming were resolved from the DNA. The sample contains 240,000 or so clones, about 81% of them found a single time. The ten largest clones add up to under 15% of the sample.

Whole blood was collected in K2EDTA tubes by collaborating institutions according to the institutions' own protocols. For TCRbeta analysis, collaborators shipped samples as frozen whole blood, isolated PBMCs, or DNA extracted from either of those sample types. The sequence was collected from an older woman with active or convalescent COVID-19. Sequenced input: peripheral blood. In this chain, TRBV29-1 is recombined with TRBJ2-7, with TRBD1 perhaps the D gene, on 6 matching bases. CDR3 reads: CSVRWGLGEQYF. DNA sequence: TGCAGCGTCCGTTGGGGGCTGGGGGAGCAGTACTTC.